A selection of T cell receptor beta chains follows, all from one sample in a study of control samples from healthy donors and cancer patients. Using immunoSEQ multiplex PCR, the repertoire was profiled, and TCRdb retains in-frame clones only, with some absent. The table records 150,000 or so clones, roughly 90% of them present only once. The sequenced sample consisted of blood. The receptors were sampled from a young man in good health. The CDR3 runs from the conserved cysteine through the conserved F or W. D genes are given only for firm matches.

>20|TRBJ1-6|NA|TRBV10-1
CASSELGIVRGSVGNSPLHF
>15|TRBJ2-1|TRBD2|TRBV4-3
CASSQGLAASNEQFF
>15|TRBJ1-5|NA|TRBV19
CASSWTEDSNQPQHF
>14|TRBJ1-3|TRBD1|TRBV7-6
CASSDGQGANTIYF
>17|TRBJ1-5|NA|TRBV24-1
CATSGQSGTASNQPQHF
>16|TRBJ1-2|NA|TRBV28
CASSLGKGGSDYGYTF
>13|TRBJ2-5|NA|TRBV6-5
CASRVSEAETQYF
>14|TRBJ1-1|NA|TRBV7-2
CASSLRRENTEAFF
>16|TRBJ2-1|TRBD2|TRBV14
CASSPLAGTDYNEQFF
>18|TRBJ1-5|TRBD1|TRBV18
CASSPPRGIQGGHQPQHF
>15|TRBJ1-1|NA|TRBV18
CASSPGTNMNTEAFF
>15|TRBJ1-4|NA|TRBV2
CASGPRDATNEKLFF
>15|TRBJ1-2|TRBD1|TRBV9
CASSSGQGRSYGYTF